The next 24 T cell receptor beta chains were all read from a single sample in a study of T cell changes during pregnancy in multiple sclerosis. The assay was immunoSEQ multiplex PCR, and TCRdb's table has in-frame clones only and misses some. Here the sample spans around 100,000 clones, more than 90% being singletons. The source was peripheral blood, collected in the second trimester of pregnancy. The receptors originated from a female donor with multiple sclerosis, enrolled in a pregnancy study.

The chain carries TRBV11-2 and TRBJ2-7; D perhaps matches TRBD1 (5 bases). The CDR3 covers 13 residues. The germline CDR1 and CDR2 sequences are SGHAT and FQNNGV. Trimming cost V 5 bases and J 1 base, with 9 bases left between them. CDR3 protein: CASSRGGSYEQYF. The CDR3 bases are TGTGCCAGCAGCAGGGGTGGATCCTACGAGCAGTACTTC.

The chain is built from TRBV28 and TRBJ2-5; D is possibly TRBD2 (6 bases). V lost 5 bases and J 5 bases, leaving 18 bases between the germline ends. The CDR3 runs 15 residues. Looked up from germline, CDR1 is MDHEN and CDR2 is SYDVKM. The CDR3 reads CASSLRGALRETQYF. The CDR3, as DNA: TGTGCCAGCAGTCTTCGCGGGGCCCTAAGGGAGACCCAGTACTTC.

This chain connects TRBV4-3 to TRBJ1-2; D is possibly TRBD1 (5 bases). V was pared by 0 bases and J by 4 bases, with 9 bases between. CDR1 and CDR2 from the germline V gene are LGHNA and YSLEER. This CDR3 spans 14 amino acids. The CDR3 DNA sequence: TGCGCCAGCAGCCAAGACAGGGTTACCTATGGCTACACCTTC. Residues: CASSQDRVTYGYTF.

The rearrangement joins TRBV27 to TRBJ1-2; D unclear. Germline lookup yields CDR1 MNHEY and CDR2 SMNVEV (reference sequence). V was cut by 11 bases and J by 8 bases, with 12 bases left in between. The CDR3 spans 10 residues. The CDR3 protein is CAPSYRGYTF. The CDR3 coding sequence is TGTGCCCCCTCATATCGGGGCTACACCTTC.

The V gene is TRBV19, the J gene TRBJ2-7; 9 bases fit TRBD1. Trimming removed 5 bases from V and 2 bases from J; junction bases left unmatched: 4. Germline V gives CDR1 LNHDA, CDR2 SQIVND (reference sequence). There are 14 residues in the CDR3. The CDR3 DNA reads TGTGCCAGTAGTTCCGGGACAGGGACCTACGAGCAGTACTTC. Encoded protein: CASSSGTGTYEQYF.

The CDR3 nucleotides read TGTGCCAGCAGTCTGATGGGGGCCTTTCAGCCCCAGCATTTT. This gives the protein CASSLMGAFQPQHF. J is TRBJ1-5 and V is TRBV5-4, with a weak D call TRBD1 (6 bases). Trimming shortened V by 5 bases and J by 6 bases, and 15 bases separated the two germline ends. Germline CDR1 and CDR2: SGHNT and YYREEE (reference sequence). CDR3 size: 14 residues.

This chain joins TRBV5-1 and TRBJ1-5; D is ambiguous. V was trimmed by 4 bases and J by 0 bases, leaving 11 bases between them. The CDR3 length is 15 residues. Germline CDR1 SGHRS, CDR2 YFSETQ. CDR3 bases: TGCGCCAGCAGCCTGGACGGTTATAGCAATCAGCCCCAGCATTTT. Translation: CASSLDGYSNQPQHF.

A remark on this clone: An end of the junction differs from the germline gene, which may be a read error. CDR3 sequence reads: CASTLGLAGTEAFF. The CDR3 DNA is TGTGCCAGCACCTTGGGGTTGGCGGGCACTGAAGCTTTCTTT. This chain joins TRBV5-8 and TRBJ1-1; no clear D. CDR1 SGHTS and CDR2 YDEGEE come from the germline V gene. The CDR3 loop spans 14 amino acids.

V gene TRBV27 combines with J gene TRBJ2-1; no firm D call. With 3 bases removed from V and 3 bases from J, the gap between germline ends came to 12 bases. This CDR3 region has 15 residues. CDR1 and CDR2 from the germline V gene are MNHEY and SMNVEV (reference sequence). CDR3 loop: CASSLRLRVYNEQFF. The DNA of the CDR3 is TGTGCCAGCAGTTTGAGACTCCGAGTCTACAATGAGCAGTTCTTC.

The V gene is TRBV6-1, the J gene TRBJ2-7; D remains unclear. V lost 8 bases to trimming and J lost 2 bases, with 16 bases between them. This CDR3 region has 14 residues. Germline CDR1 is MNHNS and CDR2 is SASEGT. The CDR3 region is CASAKILPPYEQYF. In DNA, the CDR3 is TGTGCCAGCGCGAAGATACTACCTCCCTACGAGCAGTACTTC.

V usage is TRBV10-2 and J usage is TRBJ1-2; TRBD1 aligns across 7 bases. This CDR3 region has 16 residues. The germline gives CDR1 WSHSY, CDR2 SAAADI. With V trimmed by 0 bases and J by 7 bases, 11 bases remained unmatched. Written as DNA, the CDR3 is TGCGCCAGCAGTGAGTCGTCGGGACAGAGAGGCTCTGGCTACACCTTC. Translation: CASSESSGQRGSGYTF.

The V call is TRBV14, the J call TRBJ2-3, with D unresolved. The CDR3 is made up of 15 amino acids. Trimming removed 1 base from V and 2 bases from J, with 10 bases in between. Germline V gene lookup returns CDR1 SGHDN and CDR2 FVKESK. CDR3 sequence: CASSQGYFPTDTQYF. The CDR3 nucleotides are TGTGCCAGCAGCCAAGGCTACTTCCCCACAGATACGCAGTATTTT.

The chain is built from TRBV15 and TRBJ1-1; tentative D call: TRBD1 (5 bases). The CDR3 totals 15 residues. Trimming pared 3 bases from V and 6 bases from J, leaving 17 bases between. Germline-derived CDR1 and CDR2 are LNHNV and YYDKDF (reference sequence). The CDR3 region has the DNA TGTGCCACCAGCAGGGAGGGAACAGGCCCCGCTGAAGCTTTCTTT. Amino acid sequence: CATSREGTGPAEAFF. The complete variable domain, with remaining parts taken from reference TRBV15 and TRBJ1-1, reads DAMVIQNPRYQVTQFGKPVTLSCSQTLNHNVMYWYQQKSSQAPKLLFHYYDKDFNNEADTPDNFQSRRPNTSFCFLDIRSPGLGDTAMYLCATSREGTGPAEAFFGQGTRLTVV.

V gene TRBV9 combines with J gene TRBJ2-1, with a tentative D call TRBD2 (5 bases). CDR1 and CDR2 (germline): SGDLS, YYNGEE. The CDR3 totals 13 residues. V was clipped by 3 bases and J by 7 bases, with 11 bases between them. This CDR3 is CASSDGRTNEQFF. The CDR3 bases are TGTGCCAGCAGCGATGGCAGGACTAATGAGCAGTTCTTC.

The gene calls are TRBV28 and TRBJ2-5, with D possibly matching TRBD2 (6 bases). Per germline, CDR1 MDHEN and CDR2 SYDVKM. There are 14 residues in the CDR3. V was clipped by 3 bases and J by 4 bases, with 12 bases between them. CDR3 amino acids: CASSFTLAPETQYF. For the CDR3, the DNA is TGTGCCAGCAGTTTTACACTAGCTCCAGAGACCCAGTACTTC. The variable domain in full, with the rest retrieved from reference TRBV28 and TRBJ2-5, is DVKVTQSSRYLVKRTGEKVFLECVQDMDHENMFWYRQDPGLGLRLIYFSYDVKMKEKGDIPEGYSVSREKKERFSLILESASTNQTSMYLCASSFTLAPETQYFGPGTRLLVL.

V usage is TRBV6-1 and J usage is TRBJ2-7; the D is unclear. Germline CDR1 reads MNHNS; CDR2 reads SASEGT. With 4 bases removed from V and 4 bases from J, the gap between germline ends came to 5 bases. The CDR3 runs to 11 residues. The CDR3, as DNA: TGTGCCAGCAGTGCCAGGTACGAGCAGTACTTC. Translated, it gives CASSARYEQYF.

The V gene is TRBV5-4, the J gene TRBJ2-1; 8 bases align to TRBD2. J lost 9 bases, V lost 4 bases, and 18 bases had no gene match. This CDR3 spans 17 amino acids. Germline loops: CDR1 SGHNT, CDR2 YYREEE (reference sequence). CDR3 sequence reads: CASSRGASGLQTGEQFF. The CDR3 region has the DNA TGTGCCAGCAGCCGTGGGGCTAGCGGGCTCCAGACGGGTGAGCAGTTCTTC. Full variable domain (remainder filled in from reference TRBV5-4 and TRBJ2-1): ETGVTQSPTHLIKTRGQQVTLRCSSQSGHNTVSWYQQALGQGPQFIFQYYREEENGRGNFPPRFSGLQFPNYSSELNVNALELDDSALYLCASSRGASGLQTGEQFFGPGTRLTVL.

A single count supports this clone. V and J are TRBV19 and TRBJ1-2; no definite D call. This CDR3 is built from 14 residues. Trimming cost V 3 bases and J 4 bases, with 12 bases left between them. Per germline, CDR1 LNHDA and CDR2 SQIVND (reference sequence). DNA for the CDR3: TGTGCCAGTAGTATGCAGGATTACGTCTATGGCTACACCTTC. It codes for CASSMQDYVYGYTF. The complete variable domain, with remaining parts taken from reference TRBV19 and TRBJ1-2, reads DGGITQSPKYLFRKEGQNVTLSCEQNLNHDAMYWYRQDPGQGLRLIYYSQIVNDFQKGDIAEGYSVSREKKESFPLTVTSAQKNPTAFYLCASSMQDYVYGYTFGSGTRLTVV.

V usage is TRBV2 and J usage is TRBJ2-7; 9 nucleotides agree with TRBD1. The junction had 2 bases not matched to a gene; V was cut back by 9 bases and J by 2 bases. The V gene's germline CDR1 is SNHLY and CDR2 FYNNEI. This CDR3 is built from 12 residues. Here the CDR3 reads CARGQGTYEQYF. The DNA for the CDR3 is TGTGCCAGAGGACAGGGGACCTACGAGCAGTACTTC.

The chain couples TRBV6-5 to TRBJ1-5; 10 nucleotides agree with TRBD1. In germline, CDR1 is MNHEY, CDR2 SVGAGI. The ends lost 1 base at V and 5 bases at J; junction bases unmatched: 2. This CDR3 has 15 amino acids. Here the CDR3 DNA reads TGTGCCAGCAGTTACTTCGGGACAGGGGATCAGCCCCAGCATTTT. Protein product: CASSYFGTGDQPQHF.

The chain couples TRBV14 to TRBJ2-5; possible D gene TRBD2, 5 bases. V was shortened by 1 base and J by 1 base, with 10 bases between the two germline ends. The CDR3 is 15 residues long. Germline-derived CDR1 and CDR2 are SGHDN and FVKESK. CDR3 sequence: CASSQVAGLQETQYF. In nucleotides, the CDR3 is TGTGCCAGCAGCCAAGTTGCGGGCCTCCAAGAGACCCAGTACTTC.

The CDR3: CASSPPPSIAGGEQFF. The CDR3 nucleotides read TGTGCCAGCAGTCCCCCCCCCTCTATAGCGGGGGGGGAGCAGTTCTTC. The V and J genes are TRBV27 and TRBJ2-1; 11 bases line up with TRBD2. Losses at the gene ends were 5 bases for V and 10 bases for J; bases not matched to a gene: 13. Germline V gene lookup returns CDR1 MNHEY and CDR2 SMNVEV (reference sequence). This CDR3 is built from 16 residues.

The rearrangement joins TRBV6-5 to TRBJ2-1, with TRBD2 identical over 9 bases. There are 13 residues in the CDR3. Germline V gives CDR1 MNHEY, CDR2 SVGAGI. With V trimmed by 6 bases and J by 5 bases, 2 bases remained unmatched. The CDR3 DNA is TGTGCCAGCAGGACTAGCGGTGACAATGAGCAGTTCTTC. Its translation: CASRTSGDNEQFF.

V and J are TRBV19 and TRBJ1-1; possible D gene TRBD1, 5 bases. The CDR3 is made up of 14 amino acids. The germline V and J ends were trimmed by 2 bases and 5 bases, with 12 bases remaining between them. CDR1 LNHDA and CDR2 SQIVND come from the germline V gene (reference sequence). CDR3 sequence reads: CASSIFGGGTEAFF. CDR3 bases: TGTGCCAGTAGTATATTTGGGGGGGGGACTGAAGCTTTCTTT.